This TCR beta chain came from a study of blood T cell repertoires in COVID-19. This clone was recorded only once. Libraries were prepared by immunoSEQ multiplex PCR; TCRdb keeps only in-frame clonotypes and omits some of them. Of some 110,000 clones detected, roughly nine tenths appear once; the ten largest clones hold 5.5% to 7%. Trimming stripped 2 bases from V and 5 bases from J, with 15 bases between. From germline, CDR1 is MGHDK and CDR2 SYGVNS. The CDR3 loop spans 15 amino acids. The sample comprised peripheral blood. The source of this sequence is a human donor in a cohort sampled during active COVID-19. This sequence joins TRBV25-1 and TRBJ2-5, with D tentatively TRBD1 (5 bases). CDR3 bases: TGTGCCAGCAGTGAAGCGAAGGGGCTCTGGGAGACCCAGTACTTC. Protein product: CASSEAKGLWETQYF.